This T cell receptor beta chain was identified in a study of early T cells in non-severe SARS-CoV-2 infection (dated by TCRdb to the early 2020s). Regarding the research as a whole: TCR sequencing used bulk RNA from unsorted whole blood, so alpha and beta chains could not be paired.

Libraries were built with 5' RACE. The reads were generated on a NextSeq 500. In the TCR library protocol, unique molecular identifiers were attached to individual cDNA molecules to correct for PCR bias and sequencing error. Sequencing covered both TCR alpha and beta chains, and within each sample the abundances of alpha and beta sequences were tightly co-correlated. The paper's processing steps were these. Decombinator V4 was used to perform V gene, J gene and CDR3 annotation of TCR sequences. TCRs were defined as expanded if a significant change between any two time points was detected under a Poisson model with p below 0.0001. TCR abundances were normalised to the total number of TCRs sequenced per sample and were expressed as counts per million. TRAV1-2 paired with TRAJ12, TRAJ20 or TRAJ33 defined MAIT TCRs, while TRAV10 paired with TRAJ18 defined iNKT TCRs. A search of VDJdb, accessed on 1 November 2021, was run for TCRs annotated to CMV, EBV and SARS-CoV-2, with TCRs annotated for multiple antigens excluded. TCRdb passed the public sequencing reads through fastp at Q25 and MiXCR, retaining productive beta sequences. CDR3 protein sequences are deduplicated, and each keeps its most common genes and DNA. The V and J calls shown here were made by TCRdb, not taken from the authors' results. The sample table shows roughly 99,000 distinct CDR3 sequences, and roughly 10% are seen once. The top ten hold approximately 7.3% of the sample.

To note about this clonotype: Its antigen is currently not known. Base quality data are lacking; no much larger clone is found one base away.

V gives up 8 bases and J gives up 1 base, and the segment between their germline ends measures 8 bases. CDR1 SQVTM and CDR2 ANQGSEA are derived from the germline V gene. The CDR3 spans 12 residues, from the cysteine through the phenylalanine. Here the CDR3 DNA is all that survives: 36 bases in frame from base 1. Results and caveats for the whole study, not just this receptor: VDJdb matching was skewed toward anti-spike CD8 responses and likely underestimated virus-specific expansions, missing private and CD4 specificities.

Set within a cohort of healthcare workers in London, UK, this nested case-control study involved weekly PCR testing of nasopharyngeal swabs along with blood sampling. Healthcare workers were recruited during the week of the UK lockdown, between 23 and 31 March 2020, and followed weekly for up to about 16 weeks. Sample: whole blood. The sequence was collected from an adult who was a healthcare worker with PCR-confirmed SARS-CoV-2 infection or an uninfected control (not recorded which). Recombination connected TRBV29-1 to TRBJ2-2; the D gene is perhaps TRBD1, from 5 matching bases. The DNA reads as follows: TGCAGCTTCAGGGAGAACACCGGGGAGCTGTTTTTT. It translates to CSFRENTGELFF.